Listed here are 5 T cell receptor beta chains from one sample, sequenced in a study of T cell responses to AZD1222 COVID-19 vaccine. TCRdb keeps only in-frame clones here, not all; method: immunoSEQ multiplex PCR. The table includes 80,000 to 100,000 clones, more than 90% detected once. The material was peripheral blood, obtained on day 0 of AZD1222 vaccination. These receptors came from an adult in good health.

The CDR3: CASTDRVGYEQYF. The CDR3 nucleotides read TGTGCCAGCACGGACAGGGTAGGTTACGAGCAGTACTTC. V usage is TRBV5-4 and J usage is TRBJ2-7, with 8 bases fitting TRBD1. The CDR3 is made up of 13 amino acids. V was clipped by 6 bases and J by 4 bases; unmatched bases: 6. Germline V lookup: CDR1 SGHNT, CDR2 YYREEE (reference sequence).

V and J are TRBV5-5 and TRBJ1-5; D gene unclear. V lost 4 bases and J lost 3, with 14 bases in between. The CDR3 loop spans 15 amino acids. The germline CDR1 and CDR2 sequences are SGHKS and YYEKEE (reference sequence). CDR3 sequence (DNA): TGTGCCAGCAGCAGAGGACTGGGCATCAATCAGCCCCAGCATTTT. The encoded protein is CASSRGLGINQPQHF.

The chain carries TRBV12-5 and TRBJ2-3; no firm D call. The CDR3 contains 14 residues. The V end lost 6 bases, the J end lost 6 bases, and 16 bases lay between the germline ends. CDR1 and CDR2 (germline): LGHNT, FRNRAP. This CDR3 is CASGSRPLVDTQYF. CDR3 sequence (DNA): TGTGCTAGTGGCTCGAGGCCCCTCGTCGATACGCAGTATTTT.

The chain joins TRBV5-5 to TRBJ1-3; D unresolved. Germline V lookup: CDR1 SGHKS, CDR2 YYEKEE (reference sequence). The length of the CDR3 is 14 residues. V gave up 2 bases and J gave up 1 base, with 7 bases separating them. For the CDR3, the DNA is TGTGCCAGCAGCTTTTGGGGTTCTGGAAACACCATATATTTT. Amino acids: CASSFWGSGNTIYF.

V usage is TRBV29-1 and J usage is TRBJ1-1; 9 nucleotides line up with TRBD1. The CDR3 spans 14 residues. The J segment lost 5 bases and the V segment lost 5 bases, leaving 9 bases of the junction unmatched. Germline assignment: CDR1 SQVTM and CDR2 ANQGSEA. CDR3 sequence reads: CSVTTGGAGTEAFF. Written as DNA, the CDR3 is TGCAGCGTTACAACAGGGGGCGCCGGTACTGAAGCTTTCTTT.